These T cell receptor beta chains were read from a single sample in a study of shared clonotypes between healthy human individuals. Profiled with immunoSEQ multiplex PCR; TCRdb holds only in-frame clones, not every one. This sample has more than 400,000 clones, with 95% to 96% found just once. Material: naive CD4+ T cells sorted from blood. The receptors were sampled from a woman aged 30 to 39 in good health. Each CDR3 is given with its conserved first and last residue. D genes are given only for firm matches. Size tells how often a clone was seen (once, few, many) or the class of an expanded clone, and some rows leave it out.

cdr3_nt: TGCGCCAGCAGTGAGTCGCCGGGACTAGCGGGACCAGATACGCAGTATTTT
cdr3_aa: CASSESPGLAGPDTQYF
d_call: TRBD2
v_call: TRBV10-1
j_call: TRBJ2-3
clone_size: -

cdr3_nt: TGTGCCAGCAGTGTACAGCAGATGACAGGCAATCAGCCCCAGCATTTT
cdr3_aa: CASSVQQMTGNQPQHF
d_call: -
v_call: TRBV6-1
j_call: TRBJ1-5
clone_size: -

cdr3_nt: TGTGCTAGTGGTTTTCGACAGCTTAACTATGGCTACACCTTC
cdr3_aa: CASGFRQLNYGYTF
d_call: -
v_call: TRBV12-5
j_call: TRBJ1-2
clone_size: -

cdr3_nt: TGTGCCAGCAGTTACACGGGACAGGGGATTGCGGAGCAGTTCTTC
cdr3_aa: CASSYTGQGIAEQFF
d_call: TRBD1
v_call: TRBV6-5
j_call: TRBJ2-1
clone_size: -

cdr3_nt: TGCAGCGTAGGGACAGGCCAAGAGACCCAGTACTTC
cdr3_aa: CSVGTGQETQYF
d_call: TRBD1
v_call: TRBV29-1
j_call: TRBJ2-5
clone_size: -

cdr3_nt: TGTGCCAGCAGTGGGCTGACAGGGGGTGAGCAGTACTTC
cdr3_aa: CASSGLTGGEQYF
d_call: TRBD1
v_call: TRBV2
j_call: TRBJ2-5
clone_size: once

cdr3_nt: TGTGCCAGCACAAAACTAGCGGGCCTACTTTCCGAGCAGTACTTC
cdr3_aa: CASTKLAGLLSEQYF
d_call: TRBD2
v_call: TRBV27
j_call: TRBJ2-7
clone_size: -

cdr3_nt: TGTGCCAGCAGTGGCGGTGGCAGGGGGCGCATTGGCTACACCTTC
cdr3_aa: CASSGGGRGRIGYTF
d_call: TRBD1
v_call: TRBV28
j_call: TRBJ1-2
clone_size: -

cdr3_nt: TGCGCCAGCAGCTTGGGTCGGGACTTACACAATGAGCAGTTCTTC
cdr3_aa: CASSLGRDLHNEQFF
d_call: -
v_call: TRBV5-1
j_call: TRBJ2-1
clone_size: once

cdr3_nt: TGTGCCAGCAGTGGCCAGCGGGGGGCCTACGAGCAGTACTTC
cdr3_aa: CASSGQRGAYEQYF
d_call: TRBD2
v_call: TRBV2
j_call: TRBJ2-7
clone_size: once

cdr3_nt: TGCAGCGTTTCAAAAGAGACCCAGTACTTC
cdr3_aa: CSVSKETQYF
d_call: -
v_call: TRBV29-1
j_call: TRBJ2-5
clone_size: -

cdr3_nt: TGTGCCAGCCGTTTCGTGGGTTTAGGGTATACGCAGGAGCAGTTCTTC
cdr3_aa: CASRFVGLGYTQEQFF
d_call: -
v_call: TRBV7-9
j_call: TRBJ2-1
clone_size: -

cdr3_nt: TGTGCCAGCATGAAGTCCTCGACCGTTCAGCCCCAGCATTTT
cdr3_aa: CASMKSSTVQPQHF
d_call: -
v_call: TRBV2
j_call: TRBJ1-5
clone_size: -